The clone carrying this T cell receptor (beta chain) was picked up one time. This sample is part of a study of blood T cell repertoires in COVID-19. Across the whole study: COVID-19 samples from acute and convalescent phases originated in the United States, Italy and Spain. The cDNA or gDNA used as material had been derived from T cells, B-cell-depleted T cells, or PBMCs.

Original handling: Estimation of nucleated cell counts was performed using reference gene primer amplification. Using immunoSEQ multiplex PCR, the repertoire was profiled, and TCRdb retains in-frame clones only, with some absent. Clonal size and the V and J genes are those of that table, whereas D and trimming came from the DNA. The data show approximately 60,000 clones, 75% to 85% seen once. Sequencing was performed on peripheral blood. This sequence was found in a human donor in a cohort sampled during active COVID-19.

CDR3 amino acids: CSASGLAGSQLAKNIQYF. The CDR3 bases are TGCAGCGCCTCGGGACTAGCGGGGTCCCAGTTAGCCAAAAACATTCAGTACTTC. The chain links TRBV29-1 to TRBJ2-4; the match to TRBD2 covers 13 bases. The CDR3 runs to 18 residues. Germline-derived CDR1 and CDR2 are SQVTM and ANQGSEA. V lost 7 bases and J lost 0; bases outside the gene matches: 12.